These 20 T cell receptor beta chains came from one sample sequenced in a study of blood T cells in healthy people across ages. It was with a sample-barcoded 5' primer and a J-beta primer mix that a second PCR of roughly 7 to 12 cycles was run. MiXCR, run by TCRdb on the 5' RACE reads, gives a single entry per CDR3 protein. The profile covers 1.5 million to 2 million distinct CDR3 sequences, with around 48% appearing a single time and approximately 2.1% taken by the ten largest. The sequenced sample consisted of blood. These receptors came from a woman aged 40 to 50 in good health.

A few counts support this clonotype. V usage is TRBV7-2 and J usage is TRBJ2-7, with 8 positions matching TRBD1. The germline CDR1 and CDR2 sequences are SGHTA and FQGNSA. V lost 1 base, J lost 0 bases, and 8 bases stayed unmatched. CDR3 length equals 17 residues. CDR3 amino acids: CASSLVGGDRSSYEQYF. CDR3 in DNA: TGTGCCAGCAGCTTAGTCGGAGGGGACAGGAGCTCCTACGAGCAGTACTTC.

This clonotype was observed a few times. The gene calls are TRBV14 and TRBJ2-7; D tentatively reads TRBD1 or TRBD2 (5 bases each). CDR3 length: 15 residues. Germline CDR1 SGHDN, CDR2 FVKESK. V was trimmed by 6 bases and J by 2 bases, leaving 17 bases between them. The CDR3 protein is CASSRFSGAPYEQYF. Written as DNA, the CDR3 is TGTGCCAGCAGTCGATTTTCCGGGGCCCCCTACGAGCAGTACTTC. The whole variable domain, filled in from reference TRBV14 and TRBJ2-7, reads EAGVTQFPSHSVIEKGQTVTLRCDPISGHDNLYWYRRVMGKEIKFLLHFVKESKQDESGMPNNRFLAERTGGTYSTLKVQPAELEDSGVYFCASSRFSGAPYEQYFGPGTRLTVT.

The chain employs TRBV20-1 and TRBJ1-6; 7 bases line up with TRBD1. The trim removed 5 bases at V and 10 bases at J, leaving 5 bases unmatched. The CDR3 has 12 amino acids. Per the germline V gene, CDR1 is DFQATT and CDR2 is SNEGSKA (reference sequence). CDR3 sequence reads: CSAATGPSPLHF. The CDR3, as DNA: TGCAGTGCTGCGACAGGGCCCTCACCCCTCCACTTT.

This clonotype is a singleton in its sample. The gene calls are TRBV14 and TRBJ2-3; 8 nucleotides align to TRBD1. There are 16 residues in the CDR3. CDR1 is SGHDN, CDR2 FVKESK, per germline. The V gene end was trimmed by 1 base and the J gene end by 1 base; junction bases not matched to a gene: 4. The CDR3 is CASSQGMDRGTDTQYF. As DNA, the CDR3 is TGTGCCAGCAGCCAAGGCATGGACAGGGGCACAGATACGCAGTATTTT.

CDR3 nucleotide sequence: TGTGCCAGCAGTCCTAACAGGGCTGCCGGGGAGCTGTTTTTT. As protein: CASSPNRAAGELFF. This rearrangement joins TRBV12-3 or TRBV12-4 to TRBJ2-2, with TRBD1 as a possible D gene (6 bases). Trimming took off 5 bases at V and 6 bases at J, with 13 bases between the two ends. The CDR3 runs 14 residues.

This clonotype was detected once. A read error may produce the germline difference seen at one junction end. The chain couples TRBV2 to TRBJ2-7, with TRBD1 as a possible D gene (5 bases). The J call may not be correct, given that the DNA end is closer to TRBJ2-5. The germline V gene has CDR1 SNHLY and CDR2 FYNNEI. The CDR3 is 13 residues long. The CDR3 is CASGRAGQVTQYF. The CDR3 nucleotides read TGTGCCAGCGGCAGGGCCGGTCAAGTGACCCAGTACTTC.

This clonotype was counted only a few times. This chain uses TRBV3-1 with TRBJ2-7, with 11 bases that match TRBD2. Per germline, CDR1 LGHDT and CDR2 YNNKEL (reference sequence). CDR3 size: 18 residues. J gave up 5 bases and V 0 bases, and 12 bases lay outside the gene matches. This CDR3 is CASSQESLGLAVVNEQYF. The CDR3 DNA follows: TGTGCCAGCAGCCAAGAGTCCCTGGGACTAGCGGTAGTGAACGAGCAGTACTTC.

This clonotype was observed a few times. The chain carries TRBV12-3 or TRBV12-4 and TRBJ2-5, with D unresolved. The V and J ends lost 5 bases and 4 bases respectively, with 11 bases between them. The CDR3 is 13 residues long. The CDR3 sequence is CASSTDLRETQYF. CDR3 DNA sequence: TGTGCCAGCAGTACCGACTTACGAGAGACCCAGTACTTC.

CDR3 sequence (DNA): TGTGCCAGCAGCTCTCTCCATAGCTCTGGGGCCAACGTCCTGACTTTC. It encodes CASSSLHSSGANVLTF. The chain joins TRBV7-3 to TRBJ2-6, with D hard to call. Germline V gene data show CDR1 as SGHTA and CDR2 as FQGTGA. The CDR3 is made up of 16 amino acids. V lost 4 bases and J 0 bases, leaving 10 bases between the germline ends.

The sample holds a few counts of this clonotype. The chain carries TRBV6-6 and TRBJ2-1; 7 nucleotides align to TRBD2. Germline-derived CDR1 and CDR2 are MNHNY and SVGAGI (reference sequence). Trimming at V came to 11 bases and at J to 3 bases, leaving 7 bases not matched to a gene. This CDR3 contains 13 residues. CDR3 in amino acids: CAGGGSGYNEQFF. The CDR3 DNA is TGTGCCGGGGGGGGATCCGGCTACAATGAGCAGTTCTTC.

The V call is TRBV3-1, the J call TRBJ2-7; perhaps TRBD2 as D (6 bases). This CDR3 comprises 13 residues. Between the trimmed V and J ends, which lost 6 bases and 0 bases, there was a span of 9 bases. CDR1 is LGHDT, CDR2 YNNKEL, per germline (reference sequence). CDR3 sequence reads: CASSRDFSYEQYF. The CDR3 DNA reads TGTGCCAGCAGTCGGGACTTCTCCTACGAGCAGTACTTC.

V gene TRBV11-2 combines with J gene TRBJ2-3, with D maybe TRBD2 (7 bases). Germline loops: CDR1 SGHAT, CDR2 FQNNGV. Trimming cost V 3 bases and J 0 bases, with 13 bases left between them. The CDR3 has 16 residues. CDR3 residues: CASSFFAGASTDTQYF. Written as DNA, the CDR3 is TGTGCCAGCAGCTTTTTTGCGGGGGCTAGCACAGATACGCAGTATTTT.

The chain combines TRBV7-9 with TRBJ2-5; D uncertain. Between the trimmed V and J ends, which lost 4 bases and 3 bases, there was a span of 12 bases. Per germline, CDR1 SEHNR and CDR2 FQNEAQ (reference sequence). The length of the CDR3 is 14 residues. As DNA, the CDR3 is TGTGCCAGCAGCTCCGACATGGTTAAAGAGACCCAGTACTTC. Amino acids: CASSSDMVKETQYF.

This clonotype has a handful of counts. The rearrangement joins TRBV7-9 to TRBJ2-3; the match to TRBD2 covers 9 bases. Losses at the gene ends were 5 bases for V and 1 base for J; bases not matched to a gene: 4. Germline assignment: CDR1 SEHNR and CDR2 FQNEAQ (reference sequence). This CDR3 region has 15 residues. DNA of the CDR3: TGTGCCAGCAGCGGGACTAGCCTTGGCACAGATACGCAGTATTTT. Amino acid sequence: CASSGTSLGTDTQYF. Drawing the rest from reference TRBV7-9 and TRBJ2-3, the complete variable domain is DTGVSQNPRHKITKRGQNVTFRCDPISEHNRLYWYRQTLGQGPEFLTYFQNEAQLEKSRLLSDRFSAERPKGSFSTLEIQRTEQGDSAMYLCASSGTSLGTDTQYFGPGTRLTVL.

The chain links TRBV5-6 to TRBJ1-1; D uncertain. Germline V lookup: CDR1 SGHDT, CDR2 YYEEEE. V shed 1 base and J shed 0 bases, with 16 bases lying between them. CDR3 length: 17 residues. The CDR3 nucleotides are TGTGCCAGCAGCTTGATTCGGGATCCTAGTATGAACACTGAAGCTTTCTTT. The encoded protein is CASSLIRDPSMNTEAFF.

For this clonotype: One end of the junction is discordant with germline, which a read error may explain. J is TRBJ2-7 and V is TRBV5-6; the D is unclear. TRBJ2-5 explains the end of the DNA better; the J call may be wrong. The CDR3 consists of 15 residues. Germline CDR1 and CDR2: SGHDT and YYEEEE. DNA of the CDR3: TGTGCCAGCAGCTTGTGGCTAACGGGCCAAGGGACCCAGTACTTC. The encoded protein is CASSLWLTGQGTQYF.

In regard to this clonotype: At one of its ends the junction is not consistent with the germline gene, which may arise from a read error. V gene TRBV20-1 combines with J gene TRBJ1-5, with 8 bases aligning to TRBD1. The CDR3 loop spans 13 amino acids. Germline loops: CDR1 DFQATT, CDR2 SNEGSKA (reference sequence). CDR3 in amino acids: CSVRGAGGQPQHF. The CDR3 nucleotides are TGCAGTGTTAGAGGTGCAGGGGGCCAGCCCCAGCATTTT.

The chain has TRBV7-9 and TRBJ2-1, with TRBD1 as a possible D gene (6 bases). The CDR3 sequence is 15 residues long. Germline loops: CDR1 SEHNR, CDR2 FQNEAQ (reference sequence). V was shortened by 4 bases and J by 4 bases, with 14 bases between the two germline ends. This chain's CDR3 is CASSSQGRGYNEQFF. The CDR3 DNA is TGTGCCAGCAGCTCCCAGGGGCGAGGGTACAATGAGCAGTTCTTC.

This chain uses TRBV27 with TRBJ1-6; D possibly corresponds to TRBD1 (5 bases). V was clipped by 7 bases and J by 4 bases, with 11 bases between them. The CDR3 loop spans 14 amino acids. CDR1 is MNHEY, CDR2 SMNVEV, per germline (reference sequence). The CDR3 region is CASTNDRYNSPLHF. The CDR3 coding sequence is TGTGCCAGCACCAACGACAGATATAATTCACCCCTCCACTTT.

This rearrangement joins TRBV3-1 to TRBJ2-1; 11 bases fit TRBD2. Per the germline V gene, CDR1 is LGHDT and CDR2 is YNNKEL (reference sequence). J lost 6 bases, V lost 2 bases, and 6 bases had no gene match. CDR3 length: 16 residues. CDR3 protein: CASSQLSGGARNEQFF. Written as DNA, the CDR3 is TGTGCCAGCAGCCAACTTAGCGGGGGGGCTCGCAATGAGCAGTTCTTC.